These 17 T cell receptor beta chains were sequenced from one sample in a study of blood T cell repertoires in COVID-19. Libraries were prepared by immunoSEQ multiplex PCR; TCRdb keeps only in-frame clonotypes and omits some of them. The table includes tens of thousands of clones, about 77% detected once. Sequencing was performed on peripheral blood. Source of these receptors: a woman in her 70s with acute or convalescent COVID-19.

This sequence joins TRBV11-1 and TRBJ1-1; 9 bases match TRBD1. The trim removed 4 bases at V and 5 bases at J, leaving 5 bases unmatched. CDR3 length: 14 residues. From germline, CDR1 is SGHAT and CDR2 FQDESV (reference sequence). CDR3 sequence (DNA): TGTGCCAGCAGCTCAGACAGGGGGAAAACTGAAGCTTTCTTT. It translates to CASSSDRGKTEAFF.

V is TRBV28 and J is TRBJ1-3; D call uncertain. Trimming stripped 10 bases from V and 4 bases from J, with 20 bases between. Germline-derived CDR1 and CDR2 are MDHEN and SYDVKM. The CDR3 runs to 15 residues. As DNA, the CDR3 is TGTGCCACCGCCTCCCTCGTGGGAGACGGAAACACCATATATTTT. As protein: CATASLVGDGNTIYF.

CDR3 residues: CASSLGRGPNQPQHF. The CDR3 DNA sequence: TGTGCCAGCAGTCTCGGGCGGGGGCCCAATCAGCCCCAGCATTTT. V is TRBV28 and J is TRBJ1-5; D might be TRBD1 (6 bases). This CDR3 region has 15 residues. Trimming shortened V by 5 bases and J by 3 bases, and 14 bases separated the two germline ends. Germline values: CDR1 MDHEN, CDR2 SYDVKM.

The chain links TRBV5-4 to TRBJ1-5, with TRBD1 matching over 7 bases. Germline assignment: CDR1 SGHNT and CDR2 YYREEE (reference sequence). V trimming: 0 bases; J trimming: 3 bases; junction bases outside the gene matches: 3. This CDR3 comprises 15 residues. The CDR3, as DNA: TGTGCCAGCAGCTTGGGACAGGGAACCAATCAGCCCCAGCATTTT. Protein sequence: CASSLGQGTNQPQHF.

This clone was observed a single time. This chain connects TRBV6-6 to TRBJ1-2, with D possibly matching TRBD1 (5 bases). Germline V lookup: CDR1 MNHNY, CDR2 SVGAGI (reference sequence). The CDR3 consists of 16 residues. V dropped 5 bases and J dropped 7 bases, with 23 bases sitting between them. CDR3 protein: CASSRAHEQGLSGYTF. The CDR3 DNA is TGTGCCAGCAGTCGAGCCCATGAGCAGGGACTATCTGGCTACACCTTC.

This clone was seen a single time. The J gene is TRBJ2-3, the V gene TRBV20-1; D might be TRBD2 (6 bases). Trimming removed 8 bases from V and 6 bases from J, with 12 bases in between. The CDR3 loop spans 11 amino acids. Per the germline V gene, CDR1 is DFQATT and CDR2 is SNEGSKA (reference sequence). The CDR3 protein is CSPSSADTQYF. CDR3 nucleotides: TGCAGTCCCTCTAGCGCCGATACGCAGTATTTT.

The chain joins TRBV19 to TRBJ2-2; tentative D call: TRBD1 (5 bases). The CDR3 is 17 residues long. Trimming took off 4 bases at V and 7 bases at J, with 22 bases between the two ends. CDR1 and CDR2 (germline): LNHDA, SQIVND (reference sequence). The CDR3 region has the DNA TGTGCCAGTAGTACCATAAAGCAGGGTTTTTGGGGCGGGGAGCTGTTTTTT. Encoded protein: CASSTIKQGFWGGELFF.

This chain connects TRBV19 to TRBJ2-7; possibly TRBD1 for D (7 bases). The CDR3 sequence is 14 residues long. Trimming removed 8 bases at V and 2 bases at J, with 16 bases between. Germline V gene data show CDR1 as LNHDA and CDR2 as SQIVND (reference sequence). CDR3 nucleotide sequence: TGTGCCAGTTCGCCGGGGGACAGAGCCTACGAGCAGTACTTC. It translates to CASSPGDRAYEQYF. The variable domain in full, completed from reference TRBV19 and TRBJ2-7, reads DGGITQSPKYLFRKEGQNVTLSCEQNLNHDAMYWYRQDPGQGLRLIYYSQIVNDFQKGDIAEGYSVSREKKESFPLTVTSAQKNPTAFYLCASSPGDRAYEQYFGPGTRLTVT.

This clone was detected many times. The chain combines TRBV29-1 with TRBJ1-2; D not certain. This CDR3 contains 14 residues. Trimming removed 7 bases at V and 5 bases at J, with 20 bases between. CDR1 and CDR2 (germline): SQVTM, ANQGSEA. CDR3 region: CSAEPQMSVYGYTF. DNA of the CDR3: TGCAGCGCCGAGCCCCAAATGAGTGTGTATGGCTACACCTTC.

This clone appeared a single time. The chain employs TRBV27 and TRBJ2-1; 13 nucleotides align to TRBD2. Trimming cost V 4 bases and J 10 bases; bases outside gene matches: 10. From germline, CDR1 is MNHEY and CDR2 SMNVEV (reference sequence). The CDR3 runs to 16 residues. The CDR3 coding sequence is TGTGCCAGCAGTTCCGGACTAGCGGGAGTCCAGCAGGAGCAGTTCTTC. Protein sequence: CASSSGLAGVQQEQFF.

The V and J genes are TRBV18 and TRBJ1-2, with D possibly matching TRBD1 (5 bases). The CDR3 runs 13 residues. Germline V gives CDR1 KGHSH, CDR2 LQKENI. Between the trimmed V and J ends, which lost 0 bases and 8 bases, there was a span of 10 bases. Here the CDR3 reads CASSPPRAGGYTF. The CDR3 DNA reads TGTGCCAGCTCACCACCCAGGGCGGGGGGCTACACCTTC.

This clone was observed a few times. The rearrangement links TRBV7-2 to TRBJ1-1, with 9 nucleotides matching TRBD1. This CDR3 region has 13 residues. CDR1 is SGHTA and CDR2 is FQGNSA in the germline V gene. Trimming took 3 bases from V and 4 from J; bases not matched to a gene: 0. The chain's CDR3 is CASSLTGGTEAFF. CDR3 coding DNA: TGTGCCAGCAGCTTGACAGGGGGCACTGAAGCTTTCTTT. Full variable domain (outside the CDR3, taken from reference TRBV7-2 and TRBJ1-1): GAGVSQSPSNKVTEKGKDVELRCDPISGHTALYWYRQSLGQGLEFLIYFQGNSAPDKSGLPSDRFSAERTGGSVSTLTIQRTQQEDSAVYLCASSLTGGTEAFFGQGTRLTVV.

The table lists this clone with a few counts. The V gene is TRBV19, the J gene TRBJ1-6; TRBD1 aligns across 9 bases. Germline CDR1 is LNHDA and CDR2 is SQIVND (reference sequence). V dropped 3 bases and J dropped 6; count of bases not matched to a gene: 0. The CDR3 length is 14 residues. The chain's CDR3 is CASSMGQGNSPLHF. The CDR3 region has the DNA TGTGCCAGTAGTATGGGACAGGGTAATTCACCCCTCCACTTT.

The chain recombines TRBV18 with TRBJ1-1, with D perhaps matching TRBD1 (5 bases). This CDR3 comprises 15 residues. V was pared by 0 bases and J by 1 base, with 9 bases between. The germline CDR1 and CDR2 sequences are KGHSH and LQKENI. In DNA, the CDR3 is TGTGCCAGCTCACCACCGGCTGGACAGAACACTGAAGCTTTCTTT. It encodes CASSPPAGQNTEAFF. The full variable domain, completed using reference TRBV18 and TRBJ1-1, is NAGVMQNPRHLVRRRGQEARLRCSPMKGHSHVYWYRQLPEEGLKFMVYLQKENIIDESGMPKERFSAEFPKEGPSILRIQQVVRGDSAAYFCASSPPAGQNTEAFFGQGTRLTVV.

This chain connects TRBV5-1 to TRBJ1-3; D not resolved. The V end lost 4 bases, the J end lost 0 bases, and 5 bases lay between the germline ends. The CDR3 consists of 13 residues. From germline, CDR1 is SGHRS and CDR2 YFSETQ. In nucleotides, the CDR3 is TGCGCCAGCAGCCCGGGCTCTGGAAACACCATATATTTT. Translating it yields CASSPGSGNTIYF. The complete variable domain, with remaining parts taken from reference TRBV5-1 and TRBJ1-3, reads KAGVTQTPRYLIKTRGQQVTLSCSPISGHRSVSWYQQTPGQGLQFLFEYFSETQRNKGNFPGRFSGRQFSNSRSEMNVSTLELGDSALYLCASSPGSGNTIYFGEGSWLTVV.

This clone showed up just a few times. J is TRBJ1-4 and V is TRBV7-9; D unclear. The CDR3 runs to 15 residues. Germline lookup yields CDR1 SEHNR and CDR2 FQNEAQ (reference sequence). V was trimmed by 7 bases and J by 0 bases, leaving 12 bases between them. CDR3 coding DNA: TGTGCCAGCACCCCCGGGGAAACAACTAATGAAAAACTGTTTTTT. This translates into CASTPGETTNEKLFF.

A single count supports this clone. The chain uses TRBV4-1 and TRBJ1-4, with TRBD1 as a possible D gene (5 bases). Trimming removed 1 base from V and 5 bases from J, with 8 bases in between. Germline CDR1 MGHRA, CDR2 YSYEKL. This CDR3 spans 14 amino acids. The CDR3 sequence is CASSQGQLNEKLFF. DNA for the CDR3: TGCGCCAGCAGCCAAGGACAGTTGAATGAAAAACTGTTTTTT.